This T cell receptor (beta chain) was profiled in a study of T cell responses to AZD1222 COVID-19 vaccine (dated by TCRdb to the early 2020s). A note on the overall study: Because spike-specific TCR depth and breadth did not differ between the two schedules, AZD1222 recipients who got a second dose at roughly 4 weeks were pooled with those who got a second dose at roughly 12 weeks. TCR sequencing was performed for over 230 trial participants, of whom roughly 200 were given two doses of AZD1222 and around 25 were given two doses of MenACWY control vaccine. Trial participants were enrolled into age subgroups of 18-55, 56-69 and 70-plus years, which contained around 140, 26 and 57 TCR-sequenced participants, respectively. What the authors observed across the whole study: Conclusions about previously exposed vaccinees are limited, since just 6 or 7 AZD1222 recipients were seropositive for SARS-CoV-2 at baseline. Because no day 14 peak-response samples were available, the repertoires could be characterized only after the peak T cell response. Participants were mostly white British and included more females than males, and it was suggested by the authors that clonal diversity may have been underestimated. After two AZD1222 doses, spike-specific TCR breadth and depth were significantly higher than at day 0 and than in MenACWY recipients. Vaccine-associated CD4 TCRs spanned the whole spike protein, with dominant responses in regions 160-218 and 743-854. Reportedly, almost half of the unique spike-specific TCRs recognized epitopes lying outside the regions that are mutated in the B.1.351 and B.1.1.7 variants. In the small 56-69-year group, the increase in depth fell short of significance, most likely because of low power.

As for this clone: The specificity of this receptor is unknown. Per-base quality was not reported, and no clone a single base away is much larger than it.

The CDR3 regions of human TCRbeta chains were subjected to immunosequencing. Per the authors' processing: TCRs in the repertoires were compared against a reference library of SARS-CoV-2-specific TCRs that had been generated with the MIRA antigen-specificity platform. Breadth was defined as the fraction of unique TCRs that were SARS-CoV-2-associated, and depth was defined as the fraction of total T cells that were SARS-CoV-2-associated. Using the MIRA data, every spike-specific TCR was mapped to the spike region that the TCR reacted to and assigned to either a CD4 or a CD8 class. Log10-transformed breadth and depth values were compared by one-way ANOVA with Sidak's multiple comparisons tests. As stored in TCRdb, this immuneACCESS dataset retains in-frame rearrangements with V and J assigned. A fraction of the clones does not appear; measured against another copy, unresolved V genes explain less than half of the discrepancy, and the remainder lacks a known reason. V and J calls and clone size come straight from that table; D and trimming were deduced from the DNA. This sample comprises 95,000 to 150,000 clones, around 87% of them detected only once. Jointly, the top ten make up approximately 1.1% of the sample.

The time point label, read with the paper, signifies: baseline before first vaccination. Samples from vaccinated people were obtained from the UK trials COV001 and COV002, which included a single-blind randomized controlled phase 2/3 trial of AZD1222 (ChAdOx1 nCoV-19) in healthy adults. For TCRbeta chain sequencing, PBMC samples from trial participants were taken at day 0 and at day 28 after the second dose. Reading the germline V gene gives CDR1 SGHVS and CDR2 FNYEAQ. Relative to germline, V is missing 1 base and J is missing 3 bases, with 10 bases of the junction outside any gene match. The CDR3 runs 17 residues from the cysteine to the phenylalanine. Only the CDR3 portion is preserved as DNA: 51 bases, with reading frame beginning at the first base.

The specimen was peripheral blood, collected on day 0 of AZD1222 vaccination. The chain is made from TRBV7-6 and TRBJ2-7, with 9 bases matching TRBD1. The TCR sequence derives from an adult in good health. The DNA reads as follows: TGTGCCAGCAGCTTAGAGGCGGGCGGGACAGGGTACTACGAGCAGTACTTC. This gives the protein CASSLEAGGTGYYEQYF. The CDR3, completed at both ends by the reference TRBV7-6 and TRBJ2-7 genes, gives the full variable domain GAGVSQSPRYKVTKRGQDVALRCDPISGHVSLYWYRQALGQGPEFLTYFNYEAQQDKSGLPNDRFSAERPEGSISTLTIQRTEQRDSAMYRCASSLEAGGTGYYEQYFGPGTRLTVT.